The entry below gives a single T cell receptor (beta chain) sequence along with its context. TCRdb re-analysed the 5' RACE reads in MiXCR, keeping a single row per CDR3 protein. The data contain 28,000 or so distinct CDR3 sequences, 5.3% of them singletons. This sample stems from a study of early T cells in non-severe SARS-CoV-2 infection. The specimen was whole blood. The TCR was taken from an adult who was a healthcare worker with PCR-confirmed SARS-CoV-2 infection or an uninfected control (not recorded which).

The CDR3 DNA reads as TGTGCCAGCAGCTTGGGACAGATTAGCAATCAGCCCCAGCATTTT. This sequence encodes CASSLGQISNQPQHF. The chain recombines TRBV28 with TRBJ1-5, with TRBD1 matching over 7 bases. With 6 bases clipped from V and 0 bases from J, the junction kept 5 bases outside the gene matches. From germline, CDR1 is MDHEN and CDR2 SYDVKM. The CDR3 is made up of 15 amino acids.